This T cell receptor beta chain came from a study of immune cell composition in non-small cell lung cancer (dated 2017 in TCRdb). In terms of the full investigation: Histologic subtype, mostly lung adenocarcinoma or squamous cell carcinoma, was determined with H&E together with p63, CK5, Napsin A and TTF-1 immunohistochemistry. TCR-beta sequencing from Adaptive Biotechnologies was done on some 35 paired sets of NSCLC tumour and non-adjacent lung specimens and on roughly 28 tumour-only specimens. Several tumour specimens with TCR-beta data were rare histological subtypes and were excluded from the subtype comparisons. Supplementary cohort #1, 10 lung adenocarcinoma cases, had paired tumour/lung TCR-beta sequencing and TIL populations generated to assess tumour reactivity.

Points on this clone: Its antigen specificity is not known. No per-base quality is available; no much larger clone lies one base away.

What the authors observed across the whole study: Nearly half of NSCLC cases had tumour-associated clones >0.5%, with approximately 76% of squamous carcinomas showing such clones compared with 33% of adenocarcinomas. No significant correlation was found between tumour TCR-beta clonality and smoking pack-years. Across roughly 9 adenocarcinoma cases, the maximal tumour-associated clone frequency showed a strong correlation with TIL tumour reactivity, but overall clonality showed no such correlation. The reactivity cohort contained only ten to eleven cases, and the tumour-reactive clones were not shown to have sequences in common with the dominant in vivo tumour-associated clones.

Normal lung samples were non-adjacent lung tissue taken as far from the tumour as possible, at least 3 cm away, from the same patient. Genomic DNA was extracted with the QIAamp DNA kit from frozen aliquots of unsorted single-cell suspensions. Tissues arrived within 2 hours of resection and were immediately processed into single-cell suspensions. Tissue was mechanically dissociated and enzymatically digested with DNase I, collagenase I and hyaluronidase for roughly 30 minutes at 37 °C, then filtered and RBC-lysed. The CDR3 numbers 15 residues from cysteine through phenylalanine. Only CDR3 DNA remains: 45 bases, in frame from the first base. In the germline V gene, CDR1 corresponds to MDHEN and CDR2 to SYDVKM. V is cut by 3 bases and J by 3 bases, and the space between the germline ends is 14 bases. TCR-beta CDR3 regions were amplified from genomic DNA by a two-step multiplex PCR, with the second step adding Illumina-compatible adaptors. TCR-beta immunosequencing was carried out on an Illumina platform through the commercial immunoSEQ service. The authors processed their data as follows. Repertoires were summarised by productive clonality and by Top 10 Clones, defined as the percentage of T-cell templates derived from the ten most frequent sequences. Productive clonality had a range of 0 to 1, where 1 means a monoclonal population. Using log10 scatter plots, tumour-associated clones were identified as sequences that made up at least 0.1% of tumour T-cell templates yet were absent from the matched non-adjacent lung. Analyses were done in GraphPad Prism7 and R, with Student's t-tests for two-group comparisons, ANOVA for stages, and linear regression for relationships. What TCRdb holds here is the immuneACCESS table cut down to in-frame rearrangements. Part of the clones is not present; checked against another copy, under half of the missing clones reflect an unresolved V gene, and the others are unexplained. The V and J calls and the clone size are those of that table, but D and trimming were determined from the DNA. The sample table lists around 6,100 clones, around 77% of them with a count of one. 5% to 7% of the sample lies in the top ten.

This clonotype originated in a human donor with non-small cell lung cancer. Recombination connected TRBV28 to TRBJ2-5; a weak D assignment points to TRBD2 (5 bases agree). Sequencing was done on a sample of non-adjacent lung tissue. The nucleotide sequence reads as follows: TGTGCCAGCAGTTTCGTGAGGGTTAGTAAAGAGACCCAGTACTTC. Translated, it gives CASSFVRVSKETQYF.